This T cell receptor (beta chain) was found in a study of cytomegalovirus exposure and HLA in healthy donors. Whole-study findings and limits: There were under 200 TCR beta chains listed as cytomegalovirus-associated. It is likely that the observed cluster of highly shared sequence variants was a sequencing artifact. Segments of the TCR beta V type were, in most cases, productive about 87% or about 30% of the time in an earlier analysis. When a later analysis compared HLA-associated TCR beta chains with equally common others, the HLA-associated chains turned out to be more clonally expanded and to have lower generation probabilities.

For this clone: What it binds is not known.

PCR primers comprised 60 Vbeta and 13 Jbeta primers. Only in-frame clones appear in the TCRdb table, and some are missing; sequencing was by immunoSEQ multiplex PCR. In all, the sample yields about 140,000 clones. Germline trimming cut 5 bases from V and 7 bases from J; bases unmatched to any gene: 3. The CDR3 sequence is 13 residues long. CDR1 LNHDA and CDR2 SQIVND come from the germline V gene (reference sequence). The receptor comes from a woman between 18 and 29 years old in good health and CMV-seronegative. Sequencing input: PBMCs. V usage is TRBV19 and J usage is TRBJ1-5; TRBD1 matches at 9 bases. In nucleotides, the CDR3 is TGTGCCAGTAGTCCCACAGGGGGCCAGCCCCAGCATTTT. Amino acid sequence: CASSPTGGQPQHF.